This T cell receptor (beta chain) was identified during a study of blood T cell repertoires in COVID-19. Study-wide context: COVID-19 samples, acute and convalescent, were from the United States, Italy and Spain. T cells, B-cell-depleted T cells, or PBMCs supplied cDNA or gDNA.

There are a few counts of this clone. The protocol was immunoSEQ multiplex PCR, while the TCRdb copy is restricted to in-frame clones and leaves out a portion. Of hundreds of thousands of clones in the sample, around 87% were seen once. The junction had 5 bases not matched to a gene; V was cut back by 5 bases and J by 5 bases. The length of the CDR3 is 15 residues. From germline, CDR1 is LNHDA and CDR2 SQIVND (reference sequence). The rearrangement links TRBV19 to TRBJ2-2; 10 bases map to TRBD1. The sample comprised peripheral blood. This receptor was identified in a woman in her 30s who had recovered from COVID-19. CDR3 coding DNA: TGTGCCAGTAGTCCCCCGGGACAGGGGACCGGGGAGCTGTTTTTT. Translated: CASSPPGQGTGELFF.